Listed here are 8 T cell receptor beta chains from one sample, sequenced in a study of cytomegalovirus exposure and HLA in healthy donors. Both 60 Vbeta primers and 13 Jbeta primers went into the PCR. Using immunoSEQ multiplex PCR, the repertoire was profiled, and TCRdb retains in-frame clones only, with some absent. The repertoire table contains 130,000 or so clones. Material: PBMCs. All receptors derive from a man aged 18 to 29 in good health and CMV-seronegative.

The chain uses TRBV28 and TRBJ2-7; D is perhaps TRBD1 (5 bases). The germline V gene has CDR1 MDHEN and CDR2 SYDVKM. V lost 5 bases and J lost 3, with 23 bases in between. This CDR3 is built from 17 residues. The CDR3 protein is CASSSSPGQGFLYEQYF. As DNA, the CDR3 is TGTGCCAGCAGTAGTTCCCCCGGGCAGGGTTTTCTCTACGAGCAGTACTTC.

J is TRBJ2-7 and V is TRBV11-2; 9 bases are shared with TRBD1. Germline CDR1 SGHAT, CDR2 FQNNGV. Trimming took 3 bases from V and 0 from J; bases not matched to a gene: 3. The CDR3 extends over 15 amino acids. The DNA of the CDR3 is TGTGCCAGCAGCTTTACAGGGGGCGCCTCCTACGAGCAGTACTTC. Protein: CASSFTGGASYEQYF.

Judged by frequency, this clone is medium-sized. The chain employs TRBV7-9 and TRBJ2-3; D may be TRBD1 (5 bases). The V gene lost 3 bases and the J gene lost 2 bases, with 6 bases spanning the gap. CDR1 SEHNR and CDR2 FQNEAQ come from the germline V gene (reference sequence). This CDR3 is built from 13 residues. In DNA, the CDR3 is TGTGCCAGCAGCTTGGACAACACAGATACGCAGTATTTT. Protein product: CASSLDNTDTQYF.

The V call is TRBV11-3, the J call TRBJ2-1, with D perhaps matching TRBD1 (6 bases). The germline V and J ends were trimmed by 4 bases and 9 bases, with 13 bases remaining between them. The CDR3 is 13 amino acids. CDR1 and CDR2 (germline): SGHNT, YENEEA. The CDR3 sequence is CASSSTRTAEQFF. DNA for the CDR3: TGTGCCAGCAGCTCTACAAGGACAGCTGAGCAGTTCTTC. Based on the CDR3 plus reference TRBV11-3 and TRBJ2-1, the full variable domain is EAGVVQSPRYKIIEKKQPVAFWCNPISGHNTLYWYLQNLGQGPELLIRYENEEAVDDSQLPKDRFSAERLKGVDSTLKIQPAELGDSAVYLCASSSTRTAEQFFGPGTRLTVL.

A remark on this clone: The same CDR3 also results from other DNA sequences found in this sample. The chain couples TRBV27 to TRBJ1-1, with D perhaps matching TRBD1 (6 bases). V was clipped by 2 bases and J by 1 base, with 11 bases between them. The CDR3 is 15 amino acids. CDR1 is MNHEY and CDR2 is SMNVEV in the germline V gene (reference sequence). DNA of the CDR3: TGTGCCAGCAGTTTAAGTAGGGGGAGGAACACTGAAGCTTTCTTT. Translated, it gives CASSLSRGRNTEAFF.

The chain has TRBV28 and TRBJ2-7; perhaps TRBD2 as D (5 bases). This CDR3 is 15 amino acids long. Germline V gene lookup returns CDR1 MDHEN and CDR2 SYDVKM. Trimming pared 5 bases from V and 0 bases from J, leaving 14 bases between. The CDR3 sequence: CASSRLQLDSYEQYF. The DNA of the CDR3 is TGTGCCAGCAGTAGACTGCAACTAGACTCCTACGAGCAGTACTTC.

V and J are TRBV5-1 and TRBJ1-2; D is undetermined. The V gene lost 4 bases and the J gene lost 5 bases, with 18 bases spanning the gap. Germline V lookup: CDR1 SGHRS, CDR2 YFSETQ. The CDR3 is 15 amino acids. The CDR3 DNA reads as TGCGCCAGCAGCCTCTTAGGAGGCGTCGGATATGGCTACACCTTC. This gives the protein CASSLLGGVGYGYTF.

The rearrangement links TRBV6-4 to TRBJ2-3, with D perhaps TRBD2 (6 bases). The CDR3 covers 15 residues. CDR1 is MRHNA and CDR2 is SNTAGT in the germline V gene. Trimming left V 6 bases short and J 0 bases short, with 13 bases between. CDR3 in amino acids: CASRGLLTSTDTQYF. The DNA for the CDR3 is TGTGCCAGCAGGGGACTGCTGACTAGCACAGATACGCAGTATTTT.